Given below is one T cell receptor beta chain in context. The antigen remains undetermined. CD45RO-negative CD8 cells positively selected for CCR7 made up the naive population, which excluded terminally differentiated effector memory CD45RA+ cells. Among the donors, all were Caucasian adults who lived in Nashville, Tennessee. Sequenced by immunoSEQ multiplex PCR; TCRdb stores in-frame clones only, minus some. The table lists around 1.9 million clones, under 95% of them singletons, with under 2% in the top ten. The data were taken from a study of shared clonotypes between healthy human individuals. V was cut by 3 bases and J by 2 bases, with 11 bases left in between. CDR3 length equals 14 residues. Germline CDR1 is WNHNN and CDR2 is SYGVQD (reference sequence). The study's findings and limits: Non-shared clonotypes displayed generation probabilities falling below those of clonotypes present in all four donors.

J is TRBJ2-7 and V is TRBV10-1; D may correspond to TRBD1 or TRBD2 (7 bases each). The material sequenced was naive CD8+ T cells from PBMCs. The TCR sequence derives from a man aged 18 to 35 in good health. Some clones in this sample may be carry-over from other donors' samples. The CDR3 reads CASSDQGGPYEQYF. For the CDR3, the DNA is TGCGCCAGCAGTGACCAGGGGGGGCCCTACGAGCAGTACTTC.